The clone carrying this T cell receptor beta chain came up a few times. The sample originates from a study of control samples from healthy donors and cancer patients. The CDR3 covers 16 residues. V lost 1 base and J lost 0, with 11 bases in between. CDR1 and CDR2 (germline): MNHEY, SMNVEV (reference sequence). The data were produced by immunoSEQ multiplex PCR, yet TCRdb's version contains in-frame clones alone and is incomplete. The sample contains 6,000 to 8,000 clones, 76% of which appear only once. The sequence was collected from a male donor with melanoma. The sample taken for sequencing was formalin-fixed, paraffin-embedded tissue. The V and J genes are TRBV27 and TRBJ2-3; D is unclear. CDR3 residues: CASSLLGGSSTDTQYF. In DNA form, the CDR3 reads TGTGCCAGCAGTTTATTGGGCGGATCTAGCACAGATACGCAGTATTTT.